This T cell receptor beta chain was sequenced for a study of T cell responses to AZD1222 COVID-19 vaccine. Whole-study context: Pooled together were second doses at about 4 or about 12 weeks.

Assay used: immunoSEQ multiplex PCR; TCRdb lists only in-frame clones, some missing. The sample yields around 100,000 clones, less than 90% seen once. The V end lost 5 bases, the J end lost 7 bases, and 9 bases lay between the germline ends. The germline V gene encodes CDR1 SGHAT and CDR2 FQNNGV. The CDR3 consists of 12 residues. Comment on this clone: Its antigen is currently unknown.

Study-level results: Baseline seropositives among AZD1222 recipients totaled only six or seven.

The receptor was derived from an adult in good health. The chain carries TRBV11-2 and TRBJ2-1; D is unclear. Sample: peripheral blood, taken on day 0 of AZD1222 vaccination. Here the CDR3 DNA reads TGTGCCAGCAGCGCGACTGGTAATGAGCAGTTCTTC. It is translated as CASSATGNEQFF.